These T cell receptor beta chains were read from a single sample in a study of blood T cell repertoires in COVID-19. Assay used: immunoSEQ multiplex PCR; TCRdb lists only in-frame clones, some missing. The sample shows around 250,000 clones, 80% to 90% of them seen only once. The sequenced sample consisted of peripheral blood. All receptors come from an elderly man with acute or convalescent COVID-19. Both conserved end residues are trimmed from each CDR3.

TRBV2 | ASTLGGYEQY
TRBV3-1/TRBV3-2 | ASSQRDRGSNEQF
TRBV9 | ASSERSGNSGNTIY
TRBV28 | ASSFHTRHASSYEQY
TRBV5-5 | ASTPRPGLESSGELF
TRBV7-9 | ASSYTGNQPQH
TRBV19 | ASSTNSLGGTDTQY
TRBV29-1 | SVGVGAETQY
TRBV19 | ASRIRTDATEAF
TRBV28 | ASSQSGPNTGELF
TRBV7-2 | ASSSQGLAVTDTQY
TRBV2 | ASSEGQGVPFVY
TRBV28 | ASSAGVETQY
TRBV5-4 | ASSSDGGLGEQY
TRBV6-6 | ASSYSRGEAF
TRBV5-1 | ASSLPDRAYGYT
TRBV7-2 | ASSSGQVSPPLH
TRBV5-1 | ASSLGEGATEAF
TRBV28 | ASRWGVSEAF
TRBV6-6 | ASSYTTGPYYGYT
TRBV5-1 | ASAEAGGNTEAF
TRBV24-1 | ATSAGQGYGYT
TRBV3-1/TRBV3-2 | ASSQDRGLAGDNEQF
TRBV28 | ASRLQGLGYGYT
TRBV7-2 | ASSLPRQGVSEAYNEQF
TRBV10-3 | AISEFSGRDEAF
TRBV19 | ASSTGQGGTGELF
TRBV19 | ASSVPGQENYGYT
TRBV19 | ASTKRGTGASNQPQH
TRBV14 | ASSQDHLAGGQRTQY
TRBV5-8 | ASSFRDRVREQY
TRBV7-2 | ASSLVLGSYEQY
TRBV5-1 | ASSLEDRGLETQY
TRBV6-5 | ASGEGAKNIQY
TRBV27 | ASSYTGGHNEQF
TRBV3-1/TRBV3-2 | ASSQPRGAKGSSPLH
TRBV28 | ASRRQGGRQPQH
TRBV3-1/TRBV3-2 | ASSQALGNTIY
TRBV6-5 | ASSRRDSYEQY
TRBV27 | ASSLAGLETQY
TRBV10-3 | ATTSNLLAGVTDTQY
TRBV11-3 | ASSDEGASYNEQF